This T cell receptor (beta chain) was identified in a study of blood T cell repertoires in COVID-19. About the study: Researchers got acute and convalescent COVID-19 samples from the United States, Italy and Spain. The cDNA or gDNA used as material had been derived from T cells, B-cell-depleted T cells, or PBMCs.

Original processing methods: Amplification of reference gene primers provided the estimated nucleated cell counts. The table came from immunoSEQ multiplex PCR; TCRdb's copy has only in-frame clones and leaves some out. That table is the source of V, J and clone size, and D and trimming were worked out from the DNA. The sample shows approximately 300,000 clones, around 86% of them seen only once. The length of the CDR3 is 16 residues. Losses at the gene ends were 3 bases for V and 3 bases for J; bases not matched to a gene: 8. The germline V gene has CDR1 KGHSH and CDR2 LQKENI. This rearrangement joins TRBV18 to TRBJ2-3; 8 bases map to TRBD2. The sample taken for sequencing was peripheral blood. This receptor was obtained from a woman aged 50 to 65 with acute or convalescent COVID-19. CDR3 in DNA: TGTGCCAGCTCACCTTTGGGGCCGGGAGGGACAGATACGCAGTATTTT. Translated, it gives CASSPLGPGGTDTQYF. The full variable domain, its missing parts supplied by reference TRBV18 and TRBJ2-3, is NAGVMQNPRHLVRRRGQEARLRCSPMKGHSHVYWYRQLPEEGLKFMVYLQKENIIDESGMPKERFSAEFPKEGPSILRIQQVVRGDSAAYFCASSPLGPGGTDTQYFGPGTRLTVL.